The T cell receptor beta chain described here comes from a study of T-cell reconstitution after alpha-beta-depleted transplantation in children. Unique molecular identifiers were built into the TCRbeta library. TCRdb passed the PCR reads through MiXCR, listing each CDR3 protein once. The table lists approximately 490,000 distinct CDR3 sequences, approximately 13% of them singletons. Trimming stripped 1 base from V and 1 base from J, with 11 bases between. The CDR3 has 14 amino acids. Germline CDR1 is DFQATT and CDR2 is SNEGSKA (reference sequence). V and J are TRBV20-1 and TRBJ2-7; D unclear. The TCR was taken from a human donor who donated a stem cell graft to a child with combined immunodeficiency. Here the sequenced sample was PBMCs from the stem cell graft donor, taken from the stem cell graft. The DNA of the CDR3 is TGCAGTGCTAGAGTTCCCGGTGGGTCCTACGAGCAGTACTTC. It codes for CSARVPGGSYEQYF.